A single sample gave rise to the 4 T cell receptor beta chains below, sequenced in a study of blood T cell repertoires in COVID-19. The table came from immunoSEQ multiplex PCR; TCRdb's copy has only in-frame clones and leaves some out. The table includes over 350,000 clones, more than 85% detected once. Sequences were obtained from PBMCs or T cells enriched from blood (not recorded which). Source of these receptors: a woman in her thirties or forties who had been exposed to COVID-19.

The chain has TRBV5-1 and TRBJ2-6, with a weak D call TRBD2 (5 bases). V was trimmed by 4 bases and J by 0 bases, leaving 11 bases between them. The length of the CDR3 is 16 residues. The V gene's germline CDR1 is SGHRS and CDR2 YFSETQ. The CDR3 region is CASSPGSRSGANVLTF. Written as DNA, the CDR3 is TGCGCCAGCAGCCCGGGATCTCGCTCTGGGGCCAACGTCCTGACTTTC. The whole variable domain, filled in from reference TRBV5-1 and TRBJ2-6, reads KAGVTQTPRYLIKTRGQQVTLSCSPISGHRSVSWYQQTPGQGLQFLFEYFSETQRNKGNFPGRFSGRQFSNSRSEMNVSTLELGDSALYLCASSPGSRSGANVLTFGAGSRLTVL.

V gene TRBV27 combines with J gene TRBJ2-2, with D tentatively TRBD1 (6 bases). The CDR3 contains 15 residues. The germline V gene has CDR1 MNHEY and CDR2 SMNVEV (reference sequence). V gave up 4 bases and J gave up 7 bases, with 16 bases separating them. The CDR3 is CASSSLGGLGGELFF. Written as DNA, the CDR3 is TGTGCCAGCAGTTCGTTAGGGGGATTGGGCGGGGAGCTGTTTTTT.

The chain is built from TRBV28 and TRBJ1-5, with D possibly matching TRBD1 (6 bases). Germline V gives CDR1 MDHEN, CDR2 SYDVKM. This CDR3 comprises 14 residues. V was cut by 4 bases and J by 0 bases, with 7 bases left in between. The chain's CDR3 is CASSSGDSNQPQHF. CDR3 bases: TGTGCCAGCAGTTCAGGGGATAGCAATCAGCCCCAGCATTTT.

This clone was counted a single time. The rearrangement links TRBV3-1 (or the pseudogene TRBV3-2) to TRBJ2-3; TRBD2 is a possible D gene (7 bases). V shed 4 bases and J shed 1 base, with 15 bases lying between them. The CDR3 length is 16 residues. Germline-derived CDR1 and CDR2 are LGHDT and YNNKEL (reference sequence). In nucleotides, the CDR3 is TGTGCCAGCAGCCTGCTAAAGGGGGGGGGCACAGATACGCAGTATTTT. Encoded protein: CASSLLKGGGTDTQYF.